This T cell receptor (beta chain) was documented in a study of blood T cell repertoires in COVID-19. The overall study: PBMCs, B-cell-depleted T cells, or T cells were the source of the cDNA or gDNA that made up the material.

The CDR3 length is 14 residues. The ends lost 4 bases at V and 6 bases at J; junction bases unmatched: 8. Germline V gene lookup returns CDR1 SEHNR and CDR2 FQNEAQ (reference sequence). In the study's own analysis: Scientists estimated how many nucleated cells there were by amplifying reference gene primers. Produced via immunoSEQ multiplex PCR; TCRdb's table is partial and in-frame only. V and J calls and clone size come straight from that table; D and trimming were deduced from the DNA. The sample contains over 95,000 clones, about 90% of which appear only once. The sequence derives from a woman aged 50 to 65 with acute or convalescent COVID-19. The sequenced sample was peripheral blood. The V call is TRBV7-9, the J call TRBJ1-1; 7 bases line up with TRBD1. The CDR3 sequence: CASSYPGGPAEAFF. DNA for the CDR3: TGTGCCAGCAGCTACCCAGGGGGGCCGGCTGAAGCTTTCTTT. Based on the CDR3 plus reference TRBV7-9 and TRBJ1-1, the full variable domain is DTGVSQNPRHKITKRGQNVTFRCDPISEHNRLYWYRQTLGQGPEFLTYFQNEAQLEKSRLLSDRFSAERPKGSFSTLEIQRTEQGDSAMYLCASSYPGGPAEAFFGQGTRLTVV.